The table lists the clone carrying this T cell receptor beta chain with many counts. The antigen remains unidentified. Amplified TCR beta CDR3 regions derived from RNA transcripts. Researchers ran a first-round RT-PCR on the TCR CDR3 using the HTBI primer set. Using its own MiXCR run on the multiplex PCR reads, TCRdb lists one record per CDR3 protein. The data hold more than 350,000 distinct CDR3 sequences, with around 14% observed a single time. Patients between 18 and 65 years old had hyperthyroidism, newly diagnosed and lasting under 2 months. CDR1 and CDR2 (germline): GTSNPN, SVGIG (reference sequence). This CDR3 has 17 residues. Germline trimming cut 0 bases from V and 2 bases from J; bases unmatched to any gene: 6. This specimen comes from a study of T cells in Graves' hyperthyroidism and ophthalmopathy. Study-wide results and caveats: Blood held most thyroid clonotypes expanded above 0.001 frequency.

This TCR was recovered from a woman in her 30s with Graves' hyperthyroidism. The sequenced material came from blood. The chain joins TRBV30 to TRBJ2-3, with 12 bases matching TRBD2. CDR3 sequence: CAWSVSWTSGITDTQYF. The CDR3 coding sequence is TGTGCCTGGAGTGTATCATGGACTAGCGGGATCACAGATACGCAGTATTTT.